This T cell receptor beta chain was captured in a study of blood T cell repertoires in COVID-19. Study summary: Italy, Spain and the United States were the sources of the convalescent and acute COVID-19 samples. PBMCs, B-cell-depleted T cells, or T cells were the source of the cDNA or gDNA that made up the material.

The CDR3 consists of 14 residues. V shed 6 bases and J shed 3 bases, with 12 bases lying between them. Looked up from germline, CDR1 is MNHNY and CDR2 is SVGAGI (reference sequence). Clones were sequenced by immunoSEQ multiplex PCR, and TCRdb holds only the in-frame ones, with some missing. The sample shows some 46,000 clones, over 70% of them seen only once. Material for sequencing was peripheral blood. The clonotype comes from a man in his fifties or sixties with acute or convalescent COVID-19. The chain is built from TRBV6-6 and TRBJ1-5; the D gene is possibly TRBD1 (6 bases). The CDR3 spells CASRDGQPNQPQHF. In DNA form, the CDR3 reads TGTGCCAGCAGGGACGGACAGCCCAATCAGCCCCAGCATTTT.